The clone carrying this TCR beta chain was recorded once. Donors in Cohort 3 who had recovered were those with two negative PCRs, healthcare professional clearance, or resolution of their symptoms. This CDR3 comprises 18 residues. The trim removed 4 bases at V and 1 base at J, leaving 13 bases unmatched. CDR1 is LNHDA, CDR2 SQIVND, per germline (reference sequence). These data belong to a study of blood T cell repertoires in COVID-19. In the source study's methods: Amplification from reference gene primers served as the basis for estimated nucleated cell counts. Sequencing was performed with immunoSEQ multiplex PCR; in TCRdb, only in-frame clones are kept and a portion is missing. V, J and clone size are taken as reported in that table, and D and trimming were inferred from the DNA itself. The sample lists approximately 300,000 clones; about 90% were seen once.

The chain is built from TRBV19 and TRBJ2-7; TRBD1 aligns across 10 bases. The sequencing sample was made of PBMCs or T cells enriched from blood (not recorded which). The origin of this receptor is a woman under 40 who had recovered from COVID-19. The CDR3 DNA sequence: TGTGCCAGTAGTAGACGCACTACAACGGGACAGGGGTCCTACGAGCAGTACTTC. Protein sequence: CASSRRTTTGQGSYEQYF. The variable domain in full, with the rest retrieved from reference TRBV19 and TRBJ2-7, is DGGITQSPKYLFRKEGQNVTLSCEQNLNHDAMYWYRQDPGQGLRLIYYSQIVNDFQKGDIAEGYSVSREKKESFPLTVTSAQKNPTAFYLCASSRRTTTGQGSYEQYFGPGTRLTVT.